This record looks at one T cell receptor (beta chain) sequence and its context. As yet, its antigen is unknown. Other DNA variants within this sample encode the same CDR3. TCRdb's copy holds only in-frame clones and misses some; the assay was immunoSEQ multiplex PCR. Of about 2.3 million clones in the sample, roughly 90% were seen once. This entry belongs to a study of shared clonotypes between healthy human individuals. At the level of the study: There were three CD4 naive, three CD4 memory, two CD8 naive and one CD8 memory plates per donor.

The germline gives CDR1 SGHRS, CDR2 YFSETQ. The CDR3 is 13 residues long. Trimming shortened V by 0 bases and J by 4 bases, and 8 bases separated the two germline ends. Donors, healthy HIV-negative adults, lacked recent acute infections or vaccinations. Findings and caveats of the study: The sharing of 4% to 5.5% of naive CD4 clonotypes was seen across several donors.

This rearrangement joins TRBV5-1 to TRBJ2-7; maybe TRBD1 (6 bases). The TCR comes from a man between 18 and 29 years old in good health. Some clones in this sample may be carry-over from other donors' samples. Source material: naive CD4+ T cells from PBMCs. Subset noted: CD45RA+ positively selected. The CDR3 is CASSLEQGYEQYF. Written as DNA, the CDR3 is TGCGCCAGCAGCTTGGAACAGGGATACGAGCAGTACTTC.